What follows is one TCR beta chain and its context. This clonotype is identified as medium-sized (0.01 to 0.1%). The target of this receptor is not known. Base qualities are not recorded, but no much larger clone differs from it by a single base. The treatment or condition label on this specimen signifies: roughly 11-day PBMC culture with coronavirus spike peptide pools or control peptides (ViraFEST assay). The ViraFEST assay, used in the study, expanded antigen-specific T cells with peptide pools and then identified the expanded clonotypes through TCR sequencing. The positive SARS-CoV-2 PCR tests of the convalescent patients were dated from March to December 2020, before the Alpha, Beta and Delta variants emerged in the United States. Each well held approximately 2 million PBMCs cultured in IMDM containing around 5% human AB serum and roughly 9.7 IU/ml IL-2, with 9 to 10 ug/ml peptide pools added. On days 3 and 7, half of the culture medium was replaced with fresh IL-2-containing medium. Once the cells had been in culture for around 10 days, the EasySep CD4+ T cell isolation kit was used to isolate CD4+ T cells by negative selection. Ficoll-Paque Plus gradient centrifugation was used to isolate PBMCs from whole blood, and the isolated PBMCs were then either used fresh or cryopreserved at -140C. Each culture condition was generally run in triplicate wells.

These data originate in a study of vaccination and CD4 T cells after COVID-19 (dated by TCRdb to the early 2020s). Broadly, across the study: SARS-CoV-2 positivity had been established in the convalescent patients by nasal swab PCR, and mild disease was recorded in about 9 of these patients and severe disease in one. Six males and four females were included in the convalescent cohort, with two Hispanic individuals, seven Caucasians, two Asians and one multiracial person represented. Two doses of either the Pfizer-BioNTech BNT162b2 vaccine (n=8) or the Moderna mRNA-1273 vaccine (n=2) were administered to participants. Post-COVID blood samples from convalescent patients were collected a median of around 110 days after diagnosis, with a range of roughly 30 to 170 days. Post-vaccine blood samples were collected a median of around 2.5 months after the second vaccine dose, ranging from about 14 to 241 days. The cultures were stimulated with overlapping spike peptide pools from SARS-CoV-2 and from the common cold coronaviruses HCoV-NL63, HCoV-OC43 and HCoV-229E. Control cultures received a CEFX viral epitope pool as the positive control, an HIV-1 Nef peptide pool as the negative control, or no peptide. The spike-specific CD4+ TCR repertoire was compared before and after mRNA vaccination in over nine COVID-19 convalescent patients and a few infection-naive healthy vaccine recipients. What the authors observed across the whole study: In convalescent patients, a median approximately 89% of post-vaccine SARS-CoV-2-reactive clones were detected only after vaccination, suggesting vaccine-specific priming. The study included relatively few convalescent patients and did not analyze early timepoints after natural infection. Of the vaccine-specific clones found in convalescent patients, nearly all (304 of 307) were mono-reactive for SARS-CoV-2 spike instead of being cross-reactive with common cold coronaviruses. The median count of SARS-CoV-2-reactive clonotypes went up from roughly 21 after infection to 30 to 40 after vaccination, although the change was not significant.

The germline V gene (reference sequence) yields LNHNV for CDR1 and YYDKDF for CDR2. The CDR3 runs 13 amino acids, cysteine and phenylalanine included. The read is trimmed to its CDR3 DNA, 39 bases read in frame from base 1. Germline trimming: 4 bases from V, 7 bases from J; junction bases outside gene matches: 2. Receptors were amplified or captured by PCR. DNA from cultured CD4+ T cells was subjected to TCR sequencing with the Oncomine TCR Beta short-read assay at the Johns Hopkins FTIC core. The QIAamp micro DNA kit was used to extract genomic DNA from the cultured CD4+ T cells. Oncomine TCR Beta libraries from cultured CD4+ T cells were pooled using unique dual indexes and sequenced on an Illumina iSeq 100. The authors processed their data as follows. Non-productive sequences were filtered out, and CDR3s that did not start with C, did not end with F or W, or were shorter than 7 amino acids were discarded. Antigen-specific clonotypes were identified using the MANAFEST web application through comparison of peptide-stimulated wells with reference and other culture wells. Positive clones required FDR below 0.05, an odds ratio above 5, and productive frequency above 0.1% in at least two of three replicate wells. Cross-reactive clonotypes were defined as significantly expanded in both SARS-CoV-2 spike wells and at least one common cold coronavirus spike condition. CDR3 homology was assessed with Levenshtein distances (stringdist) and unrooted phylogenetic trees (ape) in R version 3.6.1. The public sequencing data were trimmed at Q25 with fastp and processed into clonotypes with MiXCR by TCRdb, which kept only in-frame beta chains. Entries that share a CDR3 protein sequence are merged under the most common genes and DNA. The V and J calls, along with clone size, are taken from TCRdb and not from the paper's own processing. The sample table contains roughly 20,000 distinct CDR3 sequences; only one count was recorded for about 32% of them. The ten biggest clones cover approximately 17% of the sample.

The source material was cultured CD4+ T cells from blood. The chain is assembled from TRBV15 and TRBJ2-2; 8 central nucleotides agree with TRBD1. The TCR comes from a human donor with COVID-19. The CDR3 reads as follows: CATSITGGGELFF. The nucleotides read TGTGCCACCAGCATAACAGGGGGCGGGGAGCTGTTTTTT.